This T cell receptor beta chain was profiled in a study of blood T cell repertoires in COVID-19 (dated by TCRdb to the early 2020s). Context from the whole study: Samples covering the acute and convalescent phases of COVID-19 were provided by collaborators in the United States, Italy and Spain. The prospective study material was composed of cDNA or gDNA derived from T cells, B-cell-depleted T cells, or PBMCs. Subjects who had been exposed to COVID-19, were actively infected with it, or had recovered from it provided the deeply sampled blood TCRbeta repertoires that made up the dataset. The repertoires were released in a freely available public database intended as a resource for research on the immune response to SARS-CoV-2. Samples were obtained from the ongoing ImmuneRACE study (first 160 participants) and from approximately 1,200 subjects provided by 6 global collaborators. Sample metadata almost always included a de-identified subject ID, COVID-19 status, age in years and sex. Where available, HLA class I and class II types were obtained from metadata supplied by the sample provider rather than from assay-based typing. Paper-wide results and their limitations: How much clinical and demographic metadata was included differed by source and by participant, and the metadata was provided uncurated.

Whole blood was collected in K2EDTA tubes by collaborating institutions according to the institutions' own protocols. For TCRbeta analysis, collaborator samples were shipped as frozen whole blood, as isolated PBMCs, or as DNA extracted from either sample type. A distance of 10 bases separates the germline ends of V and J, which lose 2 bases and 2 bases respectively. In the germline V gene, CDR1 corresponds to MNHEY and CDR2 to SVGAGI. The CDR3 spans 14 residues, from the cysteine through the phenylalanine. Only CDR3 DNA is held: 42 bases, read in frame from base 1. The immunoSEQ Assay, a bias-controlled multiplex PCR, was used to amplify TCRbeta CDR3 regions from genomic DNA. On the study's bioinformatics: Within the assay, amplification of reference gene primers was used to estimate how many nucleated cells each sample contained. To quantify the absolute abundance of each unique TCRbeta CDR3 rearrangement, sequence reads were collapsed and filtered. For each sample, productive Simpson clonality was calculated by taking the square root of Simpson's diversity index across productive rearrangements. TCRdb holds this immuneACCESS table with in-frame rearrangements only. Some clones are missing; in checked studies, unresolved V genes explain under half, and the rest has no known cause. For V, J and clone size, that table is used; D and trimming come from the DNA. Here the sample has around 51,000 clones; over 75% occur a single time. The biggest ten clones account for roughly 5% of the sample.

A note on this clone: This receptor's antigen is unknown. One base away there is no much larger clone; base qualities are not given.

The sequence was obtained from a man in his 70s with acute or convalescent COVID-19. This sequence uses TRBV6-5 and TRBJ2-7; D gene: possibly TRBD1, on 6 matching bases. Material: peripheral blood. In nucleotides, the sequence is TGTGCCAGCAGTTACCGGGACACCGCCTACGAGCAGTACTTC. Its translation reads: CASSYRDTAYEQYF.